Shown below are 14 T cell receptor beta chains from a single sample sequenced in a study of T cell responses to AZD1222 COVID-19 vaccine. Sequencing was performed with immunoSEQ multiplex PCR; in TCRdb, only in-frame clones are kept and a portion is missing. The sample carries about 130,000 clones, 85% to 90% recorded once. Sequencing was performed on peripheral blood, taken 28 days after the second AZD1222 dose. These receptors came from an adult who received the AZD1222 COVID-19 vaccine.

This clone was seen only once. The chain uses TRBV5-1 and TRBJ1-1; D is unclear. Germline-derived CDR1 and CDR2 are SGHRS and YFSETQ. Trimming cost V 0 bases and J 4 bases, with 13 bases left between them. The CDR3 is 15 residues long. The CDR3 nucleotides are TGCGCCAGCAGCTTGGGAACTGTAGGGTTCACTGAAGCTTTCTTT. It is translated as CASSLGTVGFTEAFF.

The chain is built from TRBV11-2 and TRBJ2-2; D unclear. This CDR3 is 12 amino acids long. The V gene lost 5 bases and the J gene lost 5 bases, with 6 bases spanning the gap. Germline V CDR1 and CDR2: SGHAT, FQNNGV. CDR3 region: CASSVLTGELFF. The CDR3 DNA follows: TGTGCCAGCAGCGTCTTGACCGGGGAGCTGTTTTTT.

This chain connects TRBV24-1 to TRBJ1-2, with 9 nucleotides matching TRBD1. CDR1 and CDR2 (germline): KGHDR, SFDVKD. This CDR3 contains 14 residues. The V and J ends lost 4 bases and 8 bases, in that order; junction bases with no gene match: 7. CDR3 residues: CATSEADRGEGYTF. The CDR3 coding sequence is TGTGCCACCAGTGAAGCGGACAGGGGAGAGGGCTACACCTTC.

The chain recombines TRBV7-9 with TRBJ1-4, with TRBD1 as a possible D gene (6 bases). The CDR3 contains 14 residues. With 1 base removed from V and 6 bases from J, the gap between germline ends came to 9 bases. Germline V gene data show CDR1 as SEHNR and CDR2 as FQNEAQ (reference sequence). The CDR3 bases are TGTGCCAGCAGCTTAGAGGGGGTTTATGAAAAACTGTTTTTT. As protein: CASSLEGVYEKLFF.

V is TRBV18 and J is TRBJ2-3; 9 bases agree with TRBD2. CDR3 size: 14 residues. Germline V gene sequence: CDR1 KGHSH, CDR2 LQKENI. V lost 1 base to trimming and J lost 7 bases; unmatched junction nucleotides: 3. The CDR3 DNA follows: TGTGCCAGCTCACCACGGCTAGCGGGGAATACGCAGTATTTT. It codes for CASSPRLAGNTQYF.

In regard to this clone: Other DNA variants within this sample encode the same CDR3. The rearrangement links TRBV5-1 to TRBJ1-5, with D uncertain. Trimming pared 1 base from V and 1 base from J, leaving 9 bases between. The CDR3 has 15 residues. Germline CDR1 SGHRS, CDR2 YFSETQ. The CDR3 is CASSLTGLSNQPQHF. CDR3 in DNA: TGCGCCAGCAGCTTGACGGGTTTGAGCAATCAGCCCCAGCATTTT.

The CDR3 DNA reads as TGTGCCAGCCCCGACAGGGGACTCACCTACGAGCAGTACTTC. This gives the protein CASPDRGLTYEQYF. The chain links TRBV6-4 to TRBJ2-7, with 8 positions matching TRBD1. The V gene's germline CDR1 is MRHNA and CDR2 SNTAGT. This CDR3 is built from 14 residues. J was trimmed by 2 bases and V by 8 bases; bases with no gene match: 8.

The CDR3 reads CASSLRRPGQGKNYEQYF. CDR3 in DNA: TGTGCCAGCAGTCTTCGTCGACCGGGACAGGGAAAAAACTACGAGCAGTACTTC. V is TRBV7-8 and J is TRBJ2-7; 9 bases align to TRBD1. After removal of 6 bases from V and 3 bases from J, the junction contained 18 bases not matched to a gene. CDR1 SGHVS and CDR2 FQNEAQ come from the germline V gene. The CDR3 is made up of 18 amino acids.

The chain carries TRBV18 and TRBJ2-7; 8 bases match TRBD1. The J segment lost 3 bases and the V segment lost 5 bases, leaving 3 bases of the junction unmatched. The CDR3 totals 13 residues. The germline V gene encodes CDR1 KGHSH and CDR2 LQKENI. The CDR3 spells CASSAGQDYEQYF. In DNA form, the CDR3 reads TGTGCCAGCTCAGCGGGACAGGACTACGAGCAGTACTTC.

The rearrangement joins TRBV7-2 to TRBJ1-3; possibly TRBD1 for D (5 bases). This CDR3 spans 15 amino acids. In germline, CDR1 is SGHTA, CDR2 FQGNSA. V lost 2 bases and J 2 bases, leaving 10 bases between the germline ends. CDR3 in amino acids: CASSLTGTTGNTIYF. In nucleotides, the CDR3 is TGTGCCAGCAGCTTAACGGGGACCACTGGAAACACCATATATTTT.

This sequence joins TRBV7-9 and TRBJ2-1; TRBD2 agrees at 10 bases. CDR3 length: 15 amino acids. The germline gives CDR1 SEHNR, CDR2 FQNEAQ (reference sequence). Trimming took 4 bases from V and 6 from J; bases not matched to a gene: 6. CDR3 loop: CASSSLAGGINEQFF. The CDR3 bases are TGTGCCAGCAGCTCCTTAGCGGGGGGAATCAATGAGCAGTTCTTC.

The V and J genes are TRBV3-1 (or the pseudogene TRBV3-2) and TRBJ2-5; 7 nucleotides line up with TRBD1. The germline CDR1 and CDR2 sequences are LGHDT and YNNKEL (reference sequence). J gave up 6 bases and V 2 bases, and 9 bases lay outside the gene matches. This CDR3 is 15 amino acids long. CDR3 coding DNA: TGTGCCAGCAGCCAAAGGTATAGGGGGCCGAAGACCCAGTACTTC. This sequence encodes CASSQRYRGPKTQYF.

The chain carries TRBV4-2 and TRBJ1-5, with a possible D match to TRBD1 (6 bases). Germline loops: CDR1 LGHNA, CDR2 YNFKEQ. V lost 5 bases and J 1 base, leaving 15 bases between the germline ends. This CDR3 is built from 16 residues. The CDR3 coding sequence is TGTGCCAGCAGCTCACACCCAGGGGTAAGCAATCAGCCCCAGCATTTT. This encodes CASSSHPGVSNQPQHF.

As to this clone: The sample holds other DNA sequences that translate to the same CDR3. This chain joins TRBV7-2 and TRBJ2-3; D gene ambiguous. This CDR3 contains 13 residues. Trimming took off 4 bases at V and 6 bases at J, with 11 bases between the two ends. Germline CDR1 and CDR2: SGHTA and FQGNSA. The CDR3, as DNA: TGTGCCAGCAGCTCACGCCGTCCCGATACGCAGTATTTT. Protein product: CASSSRRPDTQYF.